This record covers a single TCR beta chain. Its target is not known. The CDR3 has 13 amino acids. Trimming took 10 bases from V and 3 from J; bases not matched to a gene: 2. CDR1 and CDR2 from the germline V gene are KGHDR and SFDVKD. After constant-region reverse-primer amplification, full-length variable regions underwent semi-nested PCR with Nested Universal Primer A. TCRdb passed the 5' RACE reads through MiXCR, listing each CDR3 protein once. The sample lists under 65,000 distinct CDR3 sequences, around 21% seen once, with 2.5% to 4% in the top ten. Tregs were sorted as CD4+CD25+CD127-/low cells. Whole-study results and caveats: Tumor memory CD4+ T cell TCR gene usage was found to cluster with blood and lymph node memory CD4+ cells and with lymph node naive CD4+ cells. Greatest tumor Treg TCR overlap was with tumor naive CD4+ cells.

What was sequenced was tumor-infiltrating Tregs sorted from the breast tumor. The sequence came from a female donor with breast cancer. The chain combines TRBV24-1 with TRBJ1-3; 10 positions match TRBD1. The DNA for the CDR3 is TGTGCCACAGGGACAGGGGATGGAAACACCATATATTTT. The encoded protein is CATGTGDGNTIYF.